Presented here are 22 T cell receptor beta chains from one specimen sequenced in a study of response to subunit inactivated influenza vaccine. TCRdb passed the RT-PCR reads through MiXCR, listing each CDR3 protein once. In the table there are about 830,000 distinct CDR3 sequences, less than 20% of which are singletons. Here the sequenced sample was PBMCs from blood, taken 5 days after vaccination. Receptor source: a man aged 45-65 years who received an inactivated influenza vaccine.

This clonotype was detected a few times. The limits of the CDR3 on the DNA are not certain, so only TCRdb's listed CDR3 is given. The rearrangement joins TRBV7-9 to TRBJ2-1; the table assigns TRBD1, which was not confirmed against the DNA. The CDR3 is made up of 16 amino acids, end residues included. In germline, CDR1 is SEHNR, CDR2 FQNEAQ (reference sequence). The CDR3 reads CASSLRGSSSVYEQFF.

This clonotype was counted ten times or more. The chain combines TRBV5-1 with TRBJ1-1; D unclear. This CDR3 region has 14 residues. Trimming left V 0 bases short and J 0 bases short, with 6 bases between. Germline values: CDR1 SGHRS, CDR2 YFSETQ. The DNA of the CDR3 is TGCGCCAGCAGCTTGGAACGGGTGAACACTGAAGCTTTCTTT. It is translated as CASSLERVNTEAFF.

This clonotype was observed a few times. The chain combines TRBV5-1 with TRBJ2-1; TRBD2 is a possible D gene (5 bases). In germline, CDR1 is SGHRS, CDR2 YFSETQ. This CDR3 comprises 14 residues. The V gene lost 7 bases and the J gene lost 2 bases, with 13 bases spanning the gap. The DNA of the CDR3 is TGCGCCAGCGGTTTAACCGGGGCCTACAATGAGCAGTTCTTC. This translates into CASGLTGAYNEQFF.

This clonotype was observed at least ten times. The rearrangement links TRBV29-1 to TRBJ1-1, with D hard to call. V was shortened by 4 bases and J by 5 bases, with 20 bases between the two germline ends. The CDR3 contains 15 residues. Germline CDR1 reads SQVTM; CDR2 reads ANQGSEA. CDR3 amino acids: CSVVRPMGYRTEAFF. The CDR3 DNA sequence: TGCAGCGTTGTCCGGCCGATGGGGTATCGGACTGAAGCTTTCTTT.

The J gene is TRBJ2-7, the V gene TRBV24-1; perhaps TRBD2 as D (5 bases). Germline V gene lookup returns CDR1 KGHDR and CDR2 SFDVKD. The CDR3 length is 13 residues. V shed 9 bases and J shed 3 bases, with 14 bases lying between them. This CDR3 reads CATGSRTGYEQYF. Here the CDR3 DNA reads TGTGCCACCGGTTCGAGGACTGGCTACGAGCAGTACTTC.

This clonotype came up a few times. This rearrangement joins TRBV6-2 or TRBV6-3 to TRBJ1-5, with 8 bases identical to TRBD1. Germline V lookup: CDR1 MNHEY, CDR2 SVGEGT. The CDR3 totals 13 residues. V lost 6 bases to trimming and J lost 9 bases; unmatched junction nucleotides: 7. The CDR3 DNA reads as TGTGCCAGCAGAAAGACAGGGGAGGCGCCCCAGCATTTT. Amino acid sequence: CASRKTGEAPQHF.

This clonotype appeared many times. V usage is TRBV10-3 and J usage is TRBJ2-2; 11 positions agree with TRBD2. CDR3 size: 15 residues. The germline V gene encodes CDR1 ENHRY and CDR2 SYGVKD. J gave up 5 bases and V 7 bases, and 6 bases lay outside the gene matches. The CDR3 here is CAITGTSGRTGELFF. DNA for the CDR3: TGTGCCATCACTGGGACTAGCGGTCGAACCGGGGAGCTGTTTTTT.

The chain combines TRBV7-2 with TRBJ1-2; 8 bases line up with TRBD1. Germline CDR1 reads SGHTA; CDR2 reads FQGNSA. The CDR3 has 14 residues. J lost 6 bases, V lost 5 bases, and 8 bases had no gene match. CDR3 sequence: CASSRSTGEDGYTF. CDR3 DNA sequence: TGTGCCAGCAGCCGCTCGACAGGGGAGGATGGCTACACCTTC.

The chain recombines TRBV6-2 or TRBV6-3 with TRBJ2-7; D might be TRBD2 (6 bases). Germline V gene data show CDR1 as MNHEY and CDR2 as SVGEGT. There are 14 residues in the CDR3. The V end was cut by 2 bases, the J end by 6 bases, with 14 bases between. The CDR3 bases are TGTGCCAGCAGTTACGCTAACCGGGGGTTCGAGCAGTACTTC. Translated: CASSYANRGFEQYF.

A few counts support this clonotype. The chain joins TRBV6-5 to TRBJ1-5; D remains unclear. CDR1 and CDR2 (germline): MNHEY, SVGAGI. CDR3 length: 14 residues. The V and J ends lost 3 bases and 7 bases respectively, with 13 bases between them. The CDR3 reads CASSYSEGRQPQHF. For the CDR3, the DNA is TGTGCCAGCAGTTATAGTGAGGGTAGGCAGCCCCAGCATTTT.

This sequence joins TRBV5-1 and TRBJ1-6; D is ambiguous. Deletions cut 1 base from V and 7 bases from J, with 9 bases between. The CDR3 totals 14 residues. The germline V gene has CDR1 SGHRS and CDR2 YFSETQ. The CDR3 DNA sequence: TGCGCCAGCAGCTTGAACGGAGGCAATTCACCCCTCCACTTT. This codes for CASSLNGGNSPLHF.

This sequence joins TRBV27 and TRBJ1-5, with D uncertain. The CDR3 spans 13 residues. Germline V lookup: CDR1 MNHEY, CDR2 SMNVEV (reference sequence). V lost 2 bases, J lost 2 bases, and 4 bases lay in between. CDR3 sequence (DNA): TGTGCCAGCAGTTTAAAGGGCAATCAGCCCCAGCATTTT. Translated, it gives CASSLKGNQPQHF.

The chain carries TRBV5-1 and TRBJ2-2; D is unclear. Germline lookup yields CDR1 SGHRS and CDR2 YFSETQ. CDR3 length equals 15 residues. V was clipped by 1 base and J by 0 bases, with 7 bases between them. CDR3 DNA sequence: TGCGCCAGCAGCTTGACGGATACGAACACCGGGGAGCTGTTTTTT. Translating gives CASSLTDTNTGELFF.

This clonotype was seen a few times. The genes are TRBV5-1 and TRBJ2-3, with D possibly matching TRBD1 (6 bases). CDR1 is SGHRS and CDR2 is YFSETQ in the germline V gene. The CDR3 extends over 14 amino acids. With 3 bases removed from V and 4 bases from J, the gap between germline ends came to 12 bases. DNA for the CDR3: TGCGCCAGCAGCTCGGACAGACCTCCAGATACGCAGTATTTT. Its translation: CASSSDRPPDTQYF. Full variable domain (missing parts from reference TRBV5-1 and TRBJ2-3): KAGVTQTPRYLIKTRGQQVTLSCSPISGHRSVSWYQQTPGQGLQFLFEYFSETQRNKGNFPGRFSGRQFSNSRSEMNVSTLELGDSALYLCASSSDRPPDTQYFGPGTRLTVL.

The gene calls are TRBV7-2 and TRBJ2-5, with D possibly matching TRBD2 (5 bases). This CDR3 spans 16 amino acids. Looked up from germline, CDR1 is SGHTA and CDR2 is FQGNSA. V dropped 5 bases and J dropped 2 bases, with 18 bases sitting between them. The chain's CDR3 is CASSLGWRGGQETQYF. The CDR3 nucleotides read TGTGCCAGCAGCCTCGGCTGGCGCGGAGGACAAGAGACCCAGTACTTC.

This clonotype was found once. The chain couples TRBV5-5 to TRBJ2-3; no clear D gene. The CDR3 consists of 13 residues. Trimming removed 1 base from V and 3 bases from J, with 6 bases in between. The germline V gene has CDR1 SGHKS and CDR2 YYEKEE (reference sequence). The CDR3 nucleotides are TGTGCCAGCAGCTTGTCTAAAACAGATACGCAGTATTTT. Translating it yields CASSLSKTDTQYF.

This clonotype appeared many times. The genes are TRBV12-3 or TRBV12-4 and TRBJ2-4; unclear D gene. The CDR3 loop spans 15 amino acids. V was pared by 5 bases and J by 5 bases, with 16 bases between. The CDR3 DNA reads as TGTGCCAGCAGTCCTTACGGCGTCCTTGAAAACATTCAGTACTTC. It is translated as CASSPYGVLENIQYF.

About this clonotype: Its ends do not fully match the called genes, so a read error is possible. The V call is TRBV4-3, the J call TRBJ2-6, with D perhaps TRBD1 (5 bases). The CDR3 consists of 18 residues. Germline V gene sequence: CDR1 LGHNA, CDR2 YSLEER. The DNA of the CDR3 is TGCGCCAGCAGCCAATTCTGGGCAGGGAATTCTGGGGCCAACGTCCTGGCTTTC. It is translated as CASSQFWAGNSGANVLAF.

The CDR3 region has the DNA TGTGCCAGCAGCTTAGACAGGGTCGTTGGTACAGATACGCAGTATTTT. Its translation is CASSLDRVVGTDTQYF. The V and J genes are TRBV7-8 and TRBJ2-3; the D gene is possibly TRBD1 (6 bases). Deletions cut 1 base from V and 3 bases from J, with 14 bases between. The CDR3 totals 16 residues. Germline assignment: CDR1 SGHVS and CDR2 FQNEAQ.

The chain links TRBV27 to TRBJ2-1; weak D call: TRBD1 (5 bases). The germline V gene encodes CDR1 MNHEY and CDR2 SMNVEV (reference sequence). The CDR3 is 13 residues long. Between the trimmed V and J ends, which lost 6 bases and 4 bases, there was a span of 10 bases. Here the CDR3 DNA reads TGTGCCAGCAGGGATACAGGATACAATGAGCAGTTCTTC. Protein sequence: CASRDTGYNEQFF.

This clonotype has a handful of counts. The chain has TRBV20-1 and TRBJ1-2; D perhaps matches TRBD1 (6 bases). The CDR3 has 12 amino acids. Per germline, CDR1 DFQATT and CDR2 SNEGSKA (reference sequence). V shed 2 bases and J shed 6 bases, with 10 bases lying between them. DNA of the CDR3: TGCAGTGCTAGACTGGGGGGGCATGGCTACACCTTC. Protein product: CSARLGGHGYTF.

This clonotype was observed at least ten times. The genes are TRBV12-3 or TRBV12-4 and TRBJ2-1, with TRBD2 matching 14 bases. The CDR3 sequence is 18 residues long. The CDR3 DNA reads TGTGCAGTGACTGCCGGGACTAGCGGGAGAGGCTCCTACAATGAGCAGTTCTTC. Protein sequence: CAVTAGTSGRGSYNEQFF.